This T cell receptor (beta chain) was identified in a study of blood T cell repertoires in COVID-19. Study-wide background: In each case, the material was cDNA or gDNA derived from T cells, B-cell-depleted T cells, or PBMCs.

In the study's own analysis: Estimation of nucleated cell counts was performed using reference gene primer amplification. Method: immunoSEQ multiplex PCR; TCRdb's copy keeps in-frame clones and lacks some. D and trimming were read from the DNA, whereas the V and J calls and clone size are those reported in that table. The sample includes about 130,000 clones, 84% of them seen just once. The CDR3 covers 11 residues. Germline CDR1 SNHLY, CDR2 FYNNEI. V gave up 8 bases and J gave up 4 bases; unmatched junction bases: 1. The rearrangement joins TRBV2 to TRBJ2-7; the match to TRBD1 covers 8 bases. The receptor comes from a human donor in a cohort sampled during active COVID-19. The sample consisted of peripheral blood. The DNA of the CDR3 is TGTGCCAGCCACAGGGGGTACGAGCAGTACTTC. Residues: CASHRGYEQYF.